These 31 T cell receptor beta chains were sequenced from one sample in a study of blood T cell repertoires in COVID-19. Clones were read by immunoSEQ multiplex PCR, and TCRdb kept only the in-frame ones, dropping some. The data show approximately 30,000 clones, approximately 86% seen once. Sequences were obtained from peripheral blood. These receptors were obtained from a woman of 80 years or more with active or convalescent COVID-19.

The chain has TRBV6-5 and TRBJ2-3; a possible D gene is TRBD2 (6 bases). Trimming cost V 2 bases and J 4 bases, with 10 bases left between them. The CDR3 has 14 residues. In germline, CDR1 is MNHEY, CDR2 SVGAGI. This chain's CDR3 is CASSYPGTPDTQYF. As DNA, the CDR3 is TGTGCCAGCAGTTACCCCGGGACTCCAGATACGCAGTATTTT.

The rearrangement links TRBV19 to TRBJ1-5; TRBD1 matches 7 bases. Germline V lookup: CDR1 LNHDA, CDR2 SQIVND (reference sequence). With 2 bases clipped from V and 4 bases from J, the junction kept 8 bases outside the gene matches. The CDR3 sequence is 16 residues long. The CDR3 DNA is TGTGCCAGTAGTATACGGGCGACAGGGACAAATCAGCCCCAGCATTTT. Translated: CASSIRATGTNQPQHF.

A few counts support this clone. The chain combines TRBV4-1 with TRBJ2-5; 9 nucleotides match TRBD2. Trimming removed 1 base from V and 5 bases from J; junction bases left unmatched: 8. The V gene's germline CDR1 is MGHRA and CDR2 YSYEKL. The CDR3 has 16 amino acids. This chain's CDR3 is CASSQVGRGGIETQYF. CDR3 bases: TGCGCCAGCAGCCAAGTGGGGCGGGGGGGCATTGAGACCCAGTACTTC.

Here the CDR3 reads CASSPRGWLLAGGASTDTQYF. The CDR3 DNA reads TGCGCCAGCAGCCCGCGTGGATGGTTACTAGCGGGGGGTGCTAGCACAGATACGCAGTATTTT. This chain joins TRBV5-1 and TRBJ2-3, with 12 positions matching TRBD2. J lost 0 bases, V lost 4 bases, and 18 bases had no gene match. The CDR3 length is 21 residues. In germline, CDR1 is SGHRS, CDR2 YFSETQ. Variable domain in full (rest from reference TRBV5-1 and TRBJ2-3): KAGVTQTPRYLIKTRGQQVTLSCSPISGHRSVSWYQQTPGQGLQFLFEYFSETQRNKGNFPGRFSGRQFSNSRSEMNVSTLELGDSALYLCASSPRGWLLAGGASTDTQYFGPGTRLTVL.

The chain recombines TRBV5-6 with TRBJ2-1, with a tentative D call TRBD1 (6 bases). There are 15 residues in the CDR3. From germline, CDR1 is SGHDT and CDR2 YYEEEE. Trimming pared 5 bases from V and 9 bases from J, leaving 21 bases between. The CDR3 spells CASSQPGTTLGEQFF. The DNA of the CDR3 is TGTGCCAGCAGTCAACCCGGGACAACCTTGGGTGAGCAGTTCTTC.

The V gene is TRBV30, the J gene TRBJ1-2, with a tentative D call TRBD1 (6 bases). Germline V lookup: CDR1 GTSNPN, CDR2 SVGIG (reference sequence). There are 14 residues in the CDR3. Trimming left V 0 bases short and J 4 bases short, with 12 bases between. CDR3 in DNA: TGTGCCTGGAGTGTACGACAGACAGGCTATGGCTACACCTTC. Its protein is CAWSVRQTGYGYTF.

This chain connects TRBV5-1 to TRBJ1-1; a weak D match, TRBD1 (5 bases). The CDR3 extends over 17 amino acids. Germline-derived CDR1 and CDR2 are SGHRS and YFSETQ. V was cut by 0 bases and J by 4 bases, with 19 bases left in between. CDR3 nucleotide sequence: TGCGCCAGCAGCTTGGGTCTCGGGACTTCTCGGGGCACTGAAGCTTTCTTT. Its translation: CASSLGLGTSRGTEAFF.

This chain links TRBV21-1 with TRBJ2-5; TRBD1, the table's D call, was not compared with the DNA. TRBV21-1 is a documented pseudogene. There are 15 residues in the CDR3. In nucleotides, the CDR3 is TGTGCCAGCAGCAAAAGGGGGGACAGGGGAGAGACCCAGTACTTC. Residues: CASSKRGDRGETQYF.

The CDR3 here is CASSPLPGGGLNEQFF. As DNA, the CDR3 is TGTGCCAGTAGTCCTCTACCAGGGGGAGGCCTCAATGAGCAGTTCTTC. The chain has TRBV19 and TRBJ2-1; D perhaps matches TRBD1 (7 bases). Germline lookup yields CDR1 LNHDA and CDR2 SQIVND (reference sequence). This CDR3 is 16 amino acids long. Trimming left V 5 bases short and J 6 bases short, with 20 bases between.

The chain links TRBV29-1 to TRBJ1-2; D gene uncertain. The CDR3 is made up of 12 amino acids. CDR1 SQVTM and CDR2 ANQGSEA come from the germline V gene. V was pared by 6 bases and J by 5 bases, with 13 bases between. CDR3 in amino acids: CSVSILNYGYTF. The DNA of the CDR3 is TGCAGCGTCTCGATACTTAATTATGGCTACACCTTC. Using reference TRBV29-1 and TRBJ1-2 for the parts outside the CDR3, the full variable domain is SAVISQKPSRDICQRGTSLTIQCQVDSQVTMMFWYRQQPGQSLTLIATANQGSEATYESGFVIDKFPISRPNLTFSTLTVSNMSPEDSSIYLCSVSILNYGYTFGSGTRLTVV.

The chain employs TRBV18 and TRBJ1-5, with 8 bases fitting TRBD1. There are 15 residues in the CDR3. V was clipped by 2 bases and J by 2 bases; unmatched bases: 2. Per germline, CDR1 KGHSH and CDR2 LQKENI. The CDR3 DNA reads TGTGCCAGCTCACCAGACAGGGGTGGCAATCAGCCCCAGCATTTT. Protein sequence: CASSPDRGGNQPQHF.

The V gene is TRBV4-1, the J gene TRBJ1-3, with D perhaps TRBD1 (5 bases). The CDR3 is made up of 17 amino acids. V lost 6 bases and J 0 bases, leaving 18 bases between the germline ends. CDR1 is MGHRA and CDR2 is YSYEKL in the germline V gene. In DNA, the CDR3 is TGCGCCAGCAGACGGACGTTTGACAGCACCTCTGGAAACACCATATATTTT. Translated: CASRRTFDSTSGNTIYF.

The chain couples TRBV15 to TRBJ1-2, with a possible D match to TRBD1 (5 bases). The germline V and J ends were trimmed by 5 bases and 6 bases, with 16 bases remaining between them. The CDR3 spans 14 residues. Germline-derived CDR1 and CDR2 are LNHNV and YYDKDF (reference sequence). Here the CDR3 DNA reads TGTGCCACCAGCCGGCTTGGGCCGGGGGATGGCTACACCTTC. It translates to CATSRLGPGDGYTF.

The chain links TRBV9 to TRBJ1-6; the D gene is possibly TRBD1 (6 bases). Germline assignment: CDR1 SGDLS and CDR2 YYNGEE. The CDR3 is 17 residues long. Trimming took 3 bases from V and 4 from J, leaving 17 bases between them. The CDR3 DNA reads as TGTGCCAGCAGCGCCCCCAAAACAGGGCGGTATAATTCACCCCTCCACTTT. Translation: CASSAPKTGRYNSPLHF.

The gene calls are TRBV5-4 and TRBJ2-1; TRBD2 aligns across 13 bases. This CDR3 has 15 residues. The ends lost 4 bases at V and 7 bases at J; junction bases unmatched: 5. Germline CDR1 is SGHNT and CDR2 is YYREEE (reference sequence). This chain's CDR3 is CASSPTSGGLNEQFF. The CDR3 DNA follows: TGTGCCAGCAGCCCGACTAGCGGGGGGTTAAATGAGCAGTTCTTC.

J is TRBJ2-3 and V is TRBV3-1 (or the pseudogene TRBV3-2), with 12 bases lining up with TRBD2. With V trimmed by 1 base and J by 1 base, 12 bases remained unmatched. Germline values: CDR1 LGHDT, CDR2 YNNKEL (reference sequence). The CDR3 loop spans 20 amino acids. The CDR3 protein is CASSQALAGGPVSRTDTQYF. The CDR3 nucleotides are TGTGCCAGCAGCCAAGCTCTAGCGGGGGGGCCGGTCTCACGCACAGATACGCAGTATTTT.

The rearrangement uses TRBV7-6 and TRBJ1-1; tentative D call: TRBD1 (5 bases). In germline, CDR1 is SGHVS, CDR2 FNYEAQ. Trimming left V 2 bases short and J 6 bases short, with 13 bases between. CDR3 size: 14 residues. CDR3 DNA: TGTGCCAGCAGCTTAATCAGGGCGACGTCTGAAGCTTTCTTT. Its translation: CASSLIRATSEAFF.

DNA for the CDR3: TGTGCCAGCAGCCCCAGGGGAGGGACTGGAAACACCATATATTTT. Translating gives CASSPRGGTGNTIYF. The chain combines TRBV5-6 with TRBJ1-3; tentatively, D is TRBD1 (6 bases). Per germline, CDR1 SGHDT and CDR2 YYEEEE. The CDR3 runs to 15 residues. The V end lost 4 bases, the J end lost 2 bases, and 13 bases lay between the germline ends.

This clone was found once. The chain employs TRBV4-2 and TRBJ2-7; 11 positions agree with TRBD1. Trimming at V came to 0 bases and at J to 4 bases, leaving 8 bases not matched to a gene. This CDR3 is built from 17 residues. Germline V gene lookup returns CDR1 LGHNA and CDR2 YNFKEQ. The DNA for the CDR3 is TGTGCCAGCAGCCAAGACGCCGCCGGGACAGGGGGGTACGAGCAGTACTTC. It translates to CASSQDAAGTGGYEQYF.

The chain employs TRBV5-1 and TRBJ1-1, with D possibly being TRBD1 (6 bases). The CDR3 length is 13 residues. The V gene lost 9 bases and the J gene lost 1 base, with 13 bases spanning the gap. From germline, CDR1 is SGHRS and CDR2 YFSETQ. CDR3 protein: CATQAGENTEAFF. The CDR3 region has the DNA TGCGCCACTCAGGCAGGGGAGAACACTGAAGCTTTCTTT.

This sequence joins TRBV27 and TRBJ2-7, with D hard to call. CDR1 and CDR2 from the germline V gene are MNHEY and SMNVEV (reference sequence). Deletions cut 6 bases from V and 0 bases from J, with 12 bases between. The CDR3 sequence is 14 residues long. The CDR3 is CASRATRSSYEQYF. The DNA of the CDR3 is TGTGCCAGCAGAGCTACAAGGAGCTCCTACGAGCAGTACTTC.

The DNA for the CDR3 is TGTGCCAGCTCTCCAGAACAGATCTCTGGAAACACCATATATTTT. Protein product: CASSPEQISGNTIYF. The rearrangement uses TRBV18 and TRBJ1-3; D call uncertain. From germline, CDR1 is KGHSH and CDR2 LQKENI. V shed 6 bases and J shed 0 bases, with 12 bases lying between them. CDR3 length: 15 residues.

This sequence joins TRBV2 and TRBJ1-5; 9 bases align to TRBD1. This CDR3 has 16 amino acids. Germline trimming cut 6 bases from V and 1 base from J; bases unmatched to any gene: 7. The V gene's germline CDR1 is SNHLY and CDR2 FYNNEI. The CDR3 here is CASRGQGIWSNQPQHF. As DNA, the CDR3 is TGTGCCAGCAGGGGACAGGGTATTTGGAGCAATCAGCCCCAGCATTTT. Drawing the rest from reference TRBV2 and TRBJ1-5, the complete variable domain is EPEVTQTPSHQVTQMGQEVILRCVPISNHLYFYWYRQILGQKVEFLVSFYNNEISEKSEIFDDQFSVERPDGSNFTLKIRSTKLEDSAMYFCASRGQGIWSNQPQHFGDGTRLSIL.

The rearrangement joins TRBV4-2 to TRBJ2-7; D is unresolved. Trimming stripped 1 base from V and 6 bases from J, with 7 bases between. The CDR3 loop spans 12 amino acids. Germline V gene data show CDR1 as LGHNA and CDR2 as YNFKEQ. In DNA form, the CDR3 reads TGTGCCAGCAGCCAAGTCGGTCTCGAGCAGTACTTC. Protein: CASSQVGLEQYF.

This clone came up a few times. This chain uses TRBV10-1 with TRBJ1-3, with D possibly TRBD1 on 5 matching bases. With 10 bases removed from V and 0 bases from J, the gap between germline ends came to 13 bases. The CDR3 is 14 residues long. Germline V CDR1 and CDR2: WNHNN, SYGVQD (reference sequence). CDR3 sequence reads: CATKDTGSGNTIYF. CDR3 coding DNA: TGCGCCACAAAGGACACCGGCTCTGGAAACACCATATATTTT.

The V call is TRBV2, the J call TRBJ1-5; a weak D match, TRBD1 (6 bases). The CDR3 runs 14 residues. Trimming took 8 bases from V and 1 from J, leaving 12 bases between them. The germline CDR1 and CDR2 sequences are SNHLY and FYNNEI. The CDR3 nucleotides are TGTGCCAGCGAAGGGGGGGGAAGCAATCAGCCCCAGCATTTT. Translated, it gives CASEGGGSNQPQHF.

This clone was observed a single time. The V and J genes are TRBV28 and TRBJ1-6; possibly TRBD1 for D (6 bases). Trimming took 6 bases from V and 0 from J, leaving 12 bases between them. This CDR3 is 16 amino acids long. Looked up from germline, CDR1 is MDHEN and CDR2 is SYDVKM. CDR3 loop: CASRPTGSSYNSPLHF. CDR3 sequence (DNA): TGTGCCAGCAGACCAACAGGGAGCTCCTATAATTCACCCCTCCACTTT. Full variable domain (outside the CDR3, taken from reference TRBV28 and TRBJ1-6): DVKVTQSSRYLVKRTGEKVFLECVQDMDHENMFWYRQDPGLGLRLIYFSYDVKMKEKGDIPEGYSVSREKKERFSLILESASTNQTSMYLCASRPTGSSYNSPLHFGNGTRLTVT.

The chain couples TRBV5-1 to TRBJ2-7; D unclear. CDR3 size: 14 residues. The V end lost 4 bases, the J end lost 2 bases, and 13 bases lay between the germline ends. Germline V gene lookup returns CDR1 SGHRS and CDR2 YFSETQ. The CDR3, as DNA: TGCGCCAGCAGCATATCCTTAGAAGCCTACGAGCAGTACTTC. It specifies CASSISLEAYEQYF.

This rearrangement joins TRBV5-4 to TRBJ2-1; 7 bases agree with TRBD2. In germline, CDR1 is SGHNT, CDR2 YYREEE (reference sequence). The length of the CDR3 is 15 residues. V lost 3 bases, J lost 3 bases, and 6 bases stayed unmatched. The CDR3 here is CASSSKRGDYNEQFF. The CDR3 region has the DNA TGTGCCAGCAGCTCAAAGCGGGGCGACTACAATGAGCAGTTCTTC.

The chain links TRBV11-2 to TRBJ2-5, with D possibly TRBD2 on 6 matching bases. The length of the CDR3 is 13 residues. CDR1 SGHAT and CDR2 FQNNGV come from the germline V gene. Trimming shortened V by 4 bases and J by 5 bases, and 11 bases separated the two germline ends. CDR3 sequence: CASSYTGEETQYF. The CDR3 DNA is TGTGCCAGCAGCTATACGGGGGAGGAGACCCAGTACTTC.

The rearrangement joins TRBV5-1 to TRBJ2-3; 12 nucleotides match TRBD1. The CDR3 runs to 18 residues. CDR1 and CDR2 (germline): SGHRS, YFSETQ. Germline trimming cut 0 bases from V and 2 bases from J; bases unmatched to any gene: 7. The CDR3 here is CASSLVGTGGANTDTQYF. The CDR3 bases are TGCGCCAGCAGCTTGGTGGGGACAGGGGGCGCGAACACAGATACGCAGTATTTT.